This T cell receptor (beta chain) was recorded in a study of shared clonotypes between healthy human individuals. Method: immunoSEQ multiplex PCR; TCRdb's copy keeps in-frame clones and lacks some. The table has around 2,000,000 clones, roughly 94% seen once. CDR1 is SGHNT and CDR2 is YYREEE in the germline V gene (reference sequence). V was clipped by 2 bases and J by 3 bases; unmatched bases: 8. This CDR3 is built from 15 residues. The gene calls are TRBV5-4 and TRBJ2-7, with 7 bases lining up with TRBD1. The specimen was naive CD4+ T cells sorted from blood. The subset is: CD45RA+ positively selected. This receptor was taken from a man aged 18-30 years in good health. The CDR3 DNA reads as TGTGCCAGCAGCTTAGAATACAGGGGAAGCTACGAGCAGTACTTC. Its translation: CASSLEYRGSYEQYF.